The clone carrying this T cell receptor beta chain was seen just once. The target antigen is unknown. This table comes from immunoSEQ multiplex PCR, and its TCRdb copy is limited to in-frame clones, with some not included. The profile covers some 110,000 clones, with 75% to 90% appearing a single time and about 8.7% taken by the ten largest. Trimming left V 5 bases short and J 7 bases short, with 14 bases between. CDR1 and CDR2 from the germline V gene are LGHNA and YSLEER. The CDR3 extends over 13 amino acids. This specimen comes from a study of T cell responses to AZD1222 COVID-19 vaccine. Overall study findings and caveats: Spike-specific TCR breadth and depth went up after people got two AZD1222 doses.

The sequencing here drew on peripheral blood, taken on day 0 of AZD1222 vaccination. This receptor was taken from an adult in good health. This chain links TRBV4-3 with TRBJ1-1; D is uncertain. CDR3 loop: CASSGLGKGEAFF. The CDR3, as DNA: TGCGCCAGCAGCGGCCTAGGAAAGGGTGAAGCTTTCTTT.